The sequence of this T cell receptor (beta chain) was determined in a study of OX40 agonist ivuxolimab in advanced cancers. V was clipped by 5 bases and J by 8 bases, with 16 bases between them. The CDR3 covers 14 residues. Germline CDR1 reads SGHNT; CDR2 reads YENEEA. The assay was immunoSEQ multiplex PCR, and TCRdb's table has in-frame clones only and misses some. This sample has approximately 74,000 clones; approximately 85% occur once, and the top ten carry approximately 2.2%. The V gene is TRBV11-3, the J gene TRBJ2-1, with D perhaps matching TRBD1 (6 bases). The material was CD4+ or CD8+ T cells sorted from blood, obtained in a trial of the OX40 agonist ivuxolimab. This clonotype was sampled from an adult with an advanced solid tumor such as melanoma, head and neck, liver or kidney cancer. The CDR3 loop is CASSLRTVGDEQFF. CDR3 sequence (DNA): TGTGCCAGCAGCCTGAGGACAGTTGGGGATGAGCAGTTCTTC.